The clone carrying this TCR beta chain was seen just once. Its antigen is not known. One end of the junction fails to match germline, which may point to a read error. Each donor supplied approximately 10 milliliters of peripheral blood. Primers used in a second PCR of roughly 6 to 12 cycles were a sample-barcoded 5' primer and a J-beta primer mix. TCRdb ran MiXCR on the 5' RACE reads and lists one entry per CDR3 protein. Of about 1.8 million distinct CDR3 sequences in the sample, about 49% were seen once. Germline V gene lookup returns CDR1 DFQATT and CDR2 SNEGSKA (reference sequence). This CDR3 is 12 amino acids long. This sample stems from a study of blood T cells in healthy people across ages. Points from the study as a whole: A roughly linear fall in TCR beta diversity per million T cells was seen with increasing age. Researchers judged that diversity estimates from one million T cells fell short of true values. Greater diversity and more naive CD4+ cells were seen in long-lived donors than in aged donors.

The source material was blood. The sequence derives from a woman aged 40 to 50 in good health. J is TRBJ1-2 and V is TRBV20-1; D call uncertain. Written as DNA, the CDR3 is TGCAGTGCTCCCACCGACTCCGGTGGCGACACCTTC. Amino acids: CSAPTDSGGDTF.